Below are 11 T cell receptor beta chains sequenced from a single sample in a study of blood T cell repertoires in COVID-19. Only in-frame clones appear in the TCRdb table, and some are missing; sequencing was by immunoSEQ multiplex PCR. The table includes roughly 250,000 clones, 88% detected once. The specimen was PBMCs or T cells enriched from blood (not recorded which). These TCRs come from a woman aged 40 to 49 with acute COVID-19.

This clone has just one count. The rearrangement uses TRBV5-1 and TRBJ2-2; 11 bases agree with TRBD2. The germline gives CDR1 SGHRS, CDR2 YFSETQ. After removal of 4 bases from V and 0 bases from J, the junction contained 14 bases not matched to a gene. The CDR3 is 20 amino acids. DNA for the CDR3: TGCGCCAGCAGCGATTACGGGGGGCGACTAGCGGGGTCGAACACCGGGGAGCTGTTTTTT. This sequence encodes CASSDYGGRLAGSNTGELFF.

This chain links TRBV5-1 with TRBJ1-1, with D perhaps TRBD1 (5 bases). The CDR3 consists of 14 residues. V dropped 7 bases and J dropped 10 bases, with 23 bases sitting between them. Germline lookup yields CDR1 SGHRS and CDR2 YFSETQ. The CDR3 sequence: CASALGQGGGAAFF. CDR3 coding DNA: TGCGCCAGCGCCCTTGGGCAGGGAGGTGGGGCAGCTTTCTTT.

J is TRBJ2-7 and V is TRBV7-9; TRBD2 matches at 8 bases. In germline, CDR1 is SEHNR, CDR2 FQNEAQ (reference sequence). V trimming: 1 base; J trimming: 2 bases; junction bases outside the gene matches: 4. This CDR3 has 15 amino acids. CDR3: CASSLVVAGTYEQYF. The CDR3 region has the DNA TGTGCCAGCAGCTTAGTGGTAGCGGGAACCTACGAGCAGTACTTC.

This clone was detected only once. The V call is TRBV27, the J call TRBJ1-2; D perhaps matches TRBD1 (6 bases). The germline V and J ends were trimmed by 4 bases and 3 bases, with 24 bases remaining between them. Per germline, CDR1 MNHEY and CDR2 SMNVEV (reference sequence). This CDR3 is built from 18 residues. The CDR3 nucleotides are TGTGCCAGCAGTTCCCTCTCCAGGGGAACCCCATCATACTATGGCTACACCTTC. Protein: CASSSLSRGTPSYYGYTF.

For the CDR3, the DNA is TGTGCCAGCAGTTACAGAAACAGGGGGTTTAAAGAATTAAGAGAGGACACTGAAGCTTTCTTT. Its protein product is CASSYRNRGFKELREDTEAFF. This chain joins TRBV27 and TRBJ1-1, with 8 positions matching TRBD1. The CDR3 is made up of 21 amino acids. The germline V gene has CDR1 MNHEY and CDR2 SMNVEV (reference sequence). The V and J ends lost 4 bases and 3 bases, in that order; junction bases with no gene match: 25.

The rearrangement links TRBV5-1 to TRBJ1-1; 7 positions match TRBD1. The length of the CDR3 is 15 residues. V was pared by 4 bases and J by 5 bases, with 11 bases of the junction left unmatched. Germline V gene data show CDR1 as SGHRS and CDR2 as YFSETQ. CDR3 region: CASSGSETGRTEAFF. The CDR3 DNA sequence: TGCGCCAGCAGCGGATCCGAGACAGGGAGGACTGAAGCTTTCTTT.

The J gene is TRBJ2-3, the V gene TRBV24-1; the match to TRBD2 covers 10 bases. CDR1 is KGHDR, CDR2 SFDVKD, per germline. Trimming removed 4 bases from V and 0 bases from J; junction bases left unmatched: 6. The CDR3 covers 17 residues. The CDR3, as DNA: TGTGCCACCAGTGACACGACTAGCGGGCTTAGCACAGATACGCAGTATTTT. Protein sequence: CATSDTTSGLSTDTQYF.

The chain combines TRBV11-2 with TRBJ2-7, with D perhaps TRBD2 (6 bases). This CDR3 has 13 residues. Looked up from germline, CDR1 is SGHAT and CDR2 is FQNNGV. The germline V and J ends were trimmed by 4 bases and 2 bases, with 9 bases remaining between them. CDR3 nucleotide sequence: TGTGCCAGCAGCTCGGGACTCGCCTACGAGCAGTACTTC. As protein: CASSSGLAYEQYF.

The chain couples TRBV7-6 to TRBJ1-3, with a tentative D call TRBD1 (5 bases). Per germline, CDR1 SGHVS and CDR2 FNYEAQ. V lost 5 bases, J lost 0 bases, and 20 bases lay in between. The CDR3 is made up of 18 amino acids. CDR3 DNA: TGTGCCAGCAGCCCCGCCCCCGTGACAGTCAGCTCTGGAAACACCATATATTTT. It is translated as CASSPAPVTVSSGNTIYF. Complete variable domain (other parts from reference TRBV7-6 and TRBJ1-3): GAGVSQSPRYKVTKRGQDVALRCDPISGHVSLYWYRQALGQGPEFLTYFNYEAQQDKSGLPNDRFSAERPEGSISTLTIQRTEQRDSAMYRCASSPAPVTVSSGNTIYFGEGSWLTVV.

This clone was found once. The chain uses TRBV10-3 and TRBJ1-5; the D gene is possibly TRBD1 (5 bases). The CDR3 is 15 residues long. CDR1 and CDR2 (germline): ENHRY, SYGVKD. With 5 bases removed from V and 3 bases from J, the gap between germline ends came to 14 bases. CDR3 sequence reads: CAISPGGENNQPQHF. CDR3 bases: TGTGCCATCAGTCCCGGGGGGGAAAACAATCAGCCCCAGCATTTT.

The chain is built from TRBV7-3 and TRBJ1-2, with TRBD1 as a possible D gene (5 bases). Trimming cost V 5 bases and J 8 bases, with 15 bases left between them. The germline CDR1 and CDR2 sequences are SGHTA and FQGTGA. The CDR3 runs 13 residues. DNA of the CDR3: TGTGCCAGCAGCGAAAACCGGCAGGGAGGCTACACCTTC. Its protein is CASSENRQGGYTF.